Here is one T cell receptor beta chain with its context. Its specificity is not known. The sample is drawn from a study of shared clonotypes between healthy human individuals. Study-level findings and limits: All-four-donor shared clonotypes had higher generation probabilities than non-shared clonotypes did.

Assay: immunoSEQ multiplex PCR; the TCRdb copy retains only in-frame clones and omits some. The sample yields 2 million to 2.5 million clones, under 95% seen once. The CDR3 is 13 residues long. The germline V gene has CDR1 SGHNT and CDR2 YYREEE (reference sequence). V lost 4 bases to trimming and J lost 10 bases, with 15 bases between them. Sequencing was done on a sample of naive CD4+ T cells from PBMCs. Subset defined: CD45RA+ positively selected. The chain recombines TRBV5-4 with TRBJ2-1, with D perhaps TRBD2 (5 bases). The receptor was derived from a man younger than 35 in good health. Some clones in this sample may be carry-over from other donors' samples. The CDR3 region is CASSPAPEEEQFF. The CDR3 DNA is TGTGCCAGCAGCCCCGCCCCGGAGGAGGAGCAGTTCTTC.